This is a list of T cell receptor beta chains from one sample in a study of response to subunit inactivated influenza vaccine. Each CDR3 protein gets one entry after TCRdb re-called the RT-PCR reads with MiXCR. The repertoire holds about 700,000 distinct CDR3 sequences, with less than 15% as singletons. Sequenced here: PBMCs from blood, sampled roughly 15 days before vaccination. Receptor source: a man aged 45-65 years who received an inactivated influenza vaccine. Each CDR3 is given with its conserved first and last residue. Each record gives: CDR3 DNA, CDR3 protein, clone size, D gene, V gene, J gene, CDR3 length. A D gene is named only where the DNA matches it firmly. Clone sizes are given selectively: once, few, many, or a class where the clone is expanded.

CDR3 DNA: TGTGCCAGCAGCTCAAGGGGCCAAGAGACCCAGTACTTC
CDR3 protein: CASSSRGQETQYF
clone size: many
D gene: -
V gene: TRBV12-3/TRBV12-4
J gene: TRBJ2-5
CDR3 length: 13

CDR3 DNA: TGCAGTGCTAGAGACAGGGGGGCGATAGAGACCCAGTACTTC
CDR3 protein: CSARDRGAIETQYF
clone size: few
D gene: -
V gene: TRBV20-1
J gene: TRBJ2-5
CDR3 length: 14

CDR3 DNA: TGTGCCAGCCCACCCCCGGGGGGCCGGGCGTCAGATACGCAGTATTTT
CDR3 protein: CASPPPGGRASDTQYF
clone size: -
D gene: -
V gene: TRBV2
J gene: TRBJ2-3
CDR3 length: 16

CDR3 DNA: TGTGCCAGCACAAGTTCAGGGGTGAAAACTGAAGCTTTCTTT
CDR3 protein: CASTSSGVKTEAFF
clone size: few
D gene: -
V gene: TRBV6-1
J gene: TRBJ1-1
CDR3 length: 14

CDR3 DNA: TGTGCCAGTCAGGGTCCGGCTAATGAAAAACTGTTTTTT
CDR3 protein: CASQGPANEKLFF
clone size: few
D gene: -
V gene: TRBV6-1
J gene: TRBJ1-4
CDR3 length: 13

CDR3 DNA: TGTGCCAGCAGTCTATACACGGGACACGAGCAGTACTTC
CDR3 protein: CASSLYTGHEQYF
clone size: -
D gene: -
V gene: TRBV27
J gene: TRBJ2-7
CDR3 length: 13

CDR3 DNA: TGCAGTGCTAGAGTTATGAAGGGGGGCTACACCTTC
CDR3 protein: CSARVMKGGYTF
clone size: -
D gene: -
V gene: TRBV20-1
J gene: TRBJ1-2
CDR3 length: 12

CDR3 DNA: TGTGCCAGCAGCCAAGCAGGGTTTGGCAATCAGCCCCAGCATTTT
CDR3 protein: CASSQAGFGNQPQHF
clone size: few
D gene: -
V gene: TRBV3-1
J gene: TRBJ1-5
CDR3 length: 15

CDR3 DNA: TGTGCCAGCAGCCATAAAGGAGCAGCAGATACGCAGTATTTT
CDR3 protein: CASSHKGAADTQYF
clone size: few
D gene: -
V gene: TRBV4-2
J gene: TRBJ2-3
CDR3 length: 14

CDR3 DNA: TGTGCCATCAGTGAAGCGGGGCGAGGCGGCACAGATACGCAGTATTTT
CDR3 protein: CAISEAGRGGTDTQYF
clone size: -
D gene: TRBD2
V gene: TRBV10-3
J gene: TRBJ2-3
CDR3 length: 16

CDR3 DNA: TGTGCCAGCAGCCCCGAGGACTCGAACTACTACGAGCAGTACTTC
CDR3 protein: CASSPEDSNYYEQYF
clone size: -
D gene: -
V gene: TRBV4-2
J gene: TRBJ2-7
CDR3 length: 15

CDR3 DNA: TGCGCCAGCAGCAAGGACAGGGGGCAGCTATTTGGAGAGACCCAGTACTTC
CDR3 protein: CASSKDRGQLFGETQYF
clone size: few
D gene: TRBD1
V gene: TRBV5-1
J gene: TRBJ2-5
CDR3 length: 17

CDR3 DNA: TGTGCCTGGATAGGACGCGGGGAGCTGTTTTTT
CDR3 protein: CAWIGRGELFF
clone size: -
D gene: -
V gene: TRBV30
J gene: TRBJ2-2
CDR3 length: 11

CDR3 DNA: TGCAGTGCACCCTCCGGGACTAGCGGGAGGTCCGGGGGTGATGAGCAGTTCTTC
CDR3 protein: CSAPSGTSGRSGGDEQFF
clone size: many
D gene: TRBD2
V gene: TRBV20-1
J gene: TRBJ2-1
CDR3 length: 18

CDR3 DNA: TGTGCCAGCAAAATTACGGGTGGGGAGACCCAGTACTTC
CDR3 protein: CASKITGGETQYF
clone size: -
D gene: -
V gene: TRBV6-6
J gene: TRBJ2-5
CDR3 length: 13

CDR3 DNA: TGCAGTGCTAGATCGAGGGGGGACACTGAAGCTTTCTTT
CDR3 protein: CSARSRGDTEAFF
clone size: few
D gene: -
V gene: TRBV20-1
J gene: TRBJ1-1
CDR3 length: 13

CDR3 DNA: TGCAGTGCTAGCCCCATTGGCAGCGTCCTTCGGGGGGAGCAGTACTTC
CDR3 protein: CSASPIGSVLRGEQYF
clone size: -
D gene: -
V gene: TRBV20-1
J gene: TRBJ2-7
CDR3 length: 16

CDR3 DNA: TGTGCCAGCAGCTTCGTCGGGACAGGCAATGAGCAGTTCTTC
CDR3 protein: CASSFVGTGNEQFF
clone size: -
D gene: TRBD1
V gene: TRBV7-2
J gene: TRBJ2-1
CDR3 length: 14